This TCR beta chain derives from a study of cytomegalovirus exposure and HLA in healthy donors. Worth noting for this clone: The antigen remains undetermined.

Study-level results: Later analysis reportedly placed an Asian-associated ancestry cluster below the roughly 700-donor mean in N-insertions. Because they were indistinguishable, some V segments, including TRBV6-2 and TRBV6-3, were excluded. The classifier reportedly diagnosed cytomegalovirus status with high specificity and sensitivity. After further analysis at a later stage, 16,951 TCR beta sequences were associated with HLA alleles at 0.05 false discovery rate.

The germline gives CDR1 ENHRY, CDR2 SYGVKD. V was clipped by 5 bases and J by 6 bases, with 13 bases between them. This CDR3 spans 13 amino acids. PCR was performed using 60 Vbeta and 13 Jbeta primers. TCRdb's table, derived via immunoSEQ multiplex PCR, lists solely in-frame clones and lacks some. The sample comprises roughly 130,000 clones, approximately 80% of which are singletons, and 1.5% to 2.5% rests with the top ten. This sequence was found in a man between 18 and 35 years old in good health and CMV-seronegative. The sample consisted of PBMCs. The V call is TRBV10-3, the J call TRBJ1-1; TRBD1 might be the D (5 bases). CDR3 nucleotide sequence: TGTGCCATCAGTCAACGACAGTATTCTGAAGCTTTCTTT. This gives the protein CAISQRQYSEAFF.